The rows below give T cell receptor beta chains drawn from one sample of a study of T cell changes during pregnancy in multiple sclerosis. Sequenced by immunoSEQ multiplex PCR; TCRdb stores in-frame clones only, minus some. The sample lists some 60,000 clones, approximately 89% occurring once. The source was peripheral blood, collected after pregnancy. The receptor set was obtained from a female donor in good health, enrolled as a control in a pregnancy study. CDR3s include the opening cysteine and the closing phenylalanine or tryptophan. A D gene is named only where the DNA matches it firmly. Expanded clones are given a class, and other clones once, few, many or no size at all.

>TRBJ2-7|NA|NA|TRBV9
CASSPSSGLQEQYF
TGTGCCAGCAGCCCCTCCAGCGGGCTACAGGAGCAGTACTTC
>TRBJ1-1|NA|NA|TRBV6-5
CASSYSPGDNTEAFF
TGTGCCAGCAGTTACTCACCGGGAGACAACACTGAAGCTTTCTTT
>TRBJ2-1|NA|NA|TRBV29-1
CSVSDSYNEQFF
TGCAGCGTTTCGGACAGTTACAATGAGCAGTTCTTC
>TRBJ2-1|NA|NA|TRBV18
CASSPSTRYNEQFF
TGTGCCAGCTCACCCTCCACTCGATACAATGAGCAGTTCTTC
>TRBJ2-2|NA|once|TRBV19
CASSIGARGELFF
TGTGCCAGTAGTATAGGAGCGAGGGGGGAGCTGTTTTTT
>TRBJ1-2|TRBD1|NA|TRBV28
CASSPGGTAYGYTF
TGTGCCAGCAGCCCAGGAGGGACAGCCTATGGCTACACCTTC
>TRBJ2-3|TRBD2|NA|TRBV9
CASSVVAGGPSDTQYF
TGTGCCAGCAGCGTCGTAGCGGGGGGGCCATCAGATACGCAGTATTTT
>TRBJ1-6|NA|few|TRBV6-5
CASRSRRENSPLHF
TGTGCCAGCAGATCTCGACGGGAGAATTCACCCCTCCACTTT
>TRBJ2-7|NA|NA|TRBV5-6
CASSIRTTRAYEQYF
TGTGCCAGCAGCATCAGGACTACCCGCGCCTACGAGCAGTACTTC
>TRBJ2-5|TRBD2|NA|TRBV4-1
CASSQVGRASGMKTQYF
TGCGCCAGCAGCCAAGTCGGTAGGGCTAGCGGGATGAAGACCCAGTACTTC
>TRBJ1-1|NA|NA|TRBV19
CASSIGGNTEAFF
TGTGCCAGTAGTATCGGTGGGAACACTGAAGCTTTCTTT
>TRBJ2-3|TRBD2|NA|TRBV4-3
CASSQNSGFSTDTQYF
TGCGCCAGCAGCCAAAATAGCGGGTTCAGCACAGATACGCAGTATTTT
>TRBJ2-5|NA|NA|TRBV4-1
CASSQRLVEVETQYF
TGCGCCAGCAGCCAACGGCTAGTCGAGGTAGAGACCCAGTACTTC
>TRBJ2-7|TRBD2|NA|TRBV25-1
CASSGDWTSGSPYEQYF
TGTGCCAGCAGTGGGGATTGGACTAGCGGTTCTCCCTACGAGCAGTACTTC
>TRBJ2-2|TRBD2|NA|TRBV29-1
CSAQGLKRESTGELFF
TGCAGCGCCCAGGGGTTGAAGCGGGAGAGCACCGGGGAGCTGTTTTTT
>TRBJ2-3|TRBD1|once|TRBV9
CASSLGTGGRADTQYF
TGTGCCAGCAGCCTTGGGACAGGGGGGCGGGCAGATACGCAGTATTTT
>TRBJ2-5|NA|once|TRBV7-9
CASSFGRAQETQYF
TGTGCCAGCAGTTTCGGGCGGGCTCAAGAGACCCAGTACTTC
>TRBJ1-1|TRBD1|NA|TRBV5-6
CASSPAGGNEAFF
TGTGCCAGCAGCCCTGCAGGGGGGAATGAAGCTTTCTTT
>TRBJ2-7|TRBD1|NA|TRBV7-2
CASITGTGSDEQYF
TGTGCCAGCATCACCGGGACAGGGAGCGACGAGCAGTACTTC
>TRBJ2-3|TRBD2|NA|TRBV4-3
CASSQDYRLAGSTQYF
TGCGCCAGCAGCCAAGATTATCGCCTAGCGGGAAGTACGCAGTATTTT
>TRBJ2-1|TRBD2|NA|TRBV7-9
CARGLAGGNEQFF
TGTGCCAGGGGACTAGCGGGAGGCAATGAGCAGTTCTTC
>TRBJ2-7|TRBD2|NA|TRBV27
CASSFRLAGGQYEQYF
TGTGCCAGCAGTTTCCGACTAGCGGGAGGGCAATACGAGCAGTACTTC
>TRBJ2-5|TRBD1|NA|TRBV5-1
CASSLGQVHLQETQYF
TGCGCCAGCAGCTTAGGACAGGTCCATCTGCAAGAGACCCAGTACTTC
>TRBJ2-3|TRBD1|NA|TRBV4-2
CASSQRDRGPTDTQYF
TGTGCCAGCAGCCAGCGGGACAGGGGACCAACAGATACGCAGTATTTT
>TRBJ1-3|NA|NA|TRBV4-3
CASSQERGSGNTIYF
TGCGCCAGCAGCCAAGAAAGGGGATCTGGAAACACCATATATTTT
>TRBJ1-1|NA|once|TRBV11-2
CASKRFPEGGTEAFF
TGTGCCAGCAAGAGGTTCCCTGAAGGGGGCACTGAAGCTTTCTTT
>TRBJ1-1|NA|NA|TRBV6-7
CASSRVRTEAFF
TGTGCCAGCAGCCGGGTCCGCACTGAAGCTTTCTTT
>TRBJ1-5|NA|NA|TRBV27
CASTVRGIPGVTNQPQHF
TGTGCCAGCACCGTCAGAGGCATCCCGGGGGTTACAAATCAGCCCCAGCATTTT
>TRBJ2-1|NA|NA|TRBV2
CASSPYNEQFF
TGTGCCAGCAGTCCGTACAATGAGCAGTTCTTC
>TRBJ2-2|NA|NA|TRBV7-3
CASSPRGETGELFF
TGTGCCAGCAGCCCCAGGGGGGAAACCGGGGAGCTGTTTTTT
>TRBJ2-5|TRBD1|NA|TRBV5-6
CASSYLDRGETQYF
TGTGCCAGCAGCTATTTGGACAGGGGGGAGACCCAGTACTTC
>TRBJ1-5|TRBD1|NA|TRBV27
CASSSGGLNQPQHF
TGTGCCAGCAGTTCAGGGGGTCTCAATCAGCCCCAGCATTTT
>TRBJ1-3|NA|NA|TRBV19
CASSIAPSSGNTIYF
TGTGCCAGTAGTATAGCTCCGAGCTCTGGAAACACCATATATTTT
>TRBJ1-3|NA|NA|TRBV30
CACRHRSSGNTIYF
TGTGCCTGTAGACACCGTAGCTCTGGAAACACCATATATTTT
>TRBJ2-7|NA|NA|TRBV5-8
CASSPSYEQYF
TGTGCCAGCAGCCCCTCCTACGAGCAGTACTTC
>TRBJ2-1|TRBD2|NA|TRBV7-9
CASSFSASGGAPGNEQFF
TGTGCCAGCAGTTTTAGCGCCAGCGGGGGGGCCCCCGGCAATGAGCAGTTCTTC
>TRBJ1-1|NA|few|TRBV29-1
CSFQSLNTEAFF
TGCAGCTTCCAAAGCCTTAACACTGAAGCTTTCTTT
>TRBJ2-2|NA|NA|TRBV9
CASSVAEGSWELFF
TGTGCCAGCAGCGTAGCTGAGGGCAGCTGGGAGCTGTTTTTT
>TRBJ1-4|NA|NA|TRBV21-1
CASISTRFGEKLFF
TGTGCCAGCATATCAACTCGTTTCGGTGAAAAACTGTTTTTT
>TRBJ1-2|NA|NA|TRBV28
CASSSGGQAGFGYTF
TGTGCCAGCAGCTCGGGGGGGCAGGCGGGCTTTGGCTACACCTTC
>TRBJ2-7|TRBD2|once|TRBV7-9
CASSRQVAGSYEQYF
TGTGCCAGCAGCCGCCAGGTAGCGGGTTCCTACGAGCAGTACTTC
>TRBJ2-1|NA|NA|TRBV19
CASSGLASYNEQFF
TGTGCCAGTAGTGGGCTCGCTTCCTACAATGAGCAGTTCTTC
>TRBJ1-3|NA|NA|TRBV19
CASSMTLSPGNTIYF
TGTGCCAGTAGTATGACGCTTAGCCCTGGAAACACCATATATTTT
>TRBJ2-7|TRBD2|NA|TRBV19
CASSTGASGGYEQYF
TGTGCCAGTAGTACCGGGGCTAGCGGGGGTTACGAGCAGTACTTC
>TRBJ2-5|NA|NA|TRBV7-2
CASSLAAVQETQYF
TGTGCCAGCAGCTTAGCGGCCGTCCAAGAGACCCAGTACTTC
>TRBJ2-7|TRBD2|once|TRBV5-1
CASSLSGGGIIYEQYF
TGCGCCAGCAGCTTGAGTGGCGGGGGGATAATCTACGAGCAGTACTTC
>TRBJ1-6|NA|NA|TRBV28
CASSLFRSMRSPLHF
TGTGCCAGCAGTTTATTTAGATCGATGCGTTCACCCCTCCACTTT
>TRBJ1-3|NA|NA|TRBV5-5
CASSLANSGNTIYF
TGTGCCAGCAGCTTAGCTAACTCTGGAAACACCATATATTTT
>TRBJ2-2|NA|NA|TRBV7-8
CASSSFRILTPNTGELFF
TGTGCCAGCAGTTCATTCAGAATACTAACCCCGAACACCGGGGAGCTGTTTTTT
>TRBJ1-5|NA|NA|TRBV7-6
CASSLEGSGGQPQHF
TGTGCCAGCAGCTTAGAAGGGAGTGGAGGTCAGCCCCAGCATTTT
>TRBJ1-5|NA|NA|TRBV7-9
CASSQSNQPQHF
TGTGCCAGCAGCCAGAGCAATCAGCCCCAGCATTTT
>TRBJ2-6|NA|NA|TRBV18
CASSRAAGANVLTF
TGTGCCAGCTCACGGGCTGCTGGGGCCAACGTCCTGACTTTC
>TRBJ2-5|TRBD1|NA|TRBV7-2
CASSPWTGGETQYF
TGTGCCAGCAGCCCGTGGACAGGGGGAGAGACCCAGTACTTC